One sample yielded the 29 T cell receptor beta chains listed below, sequenced in a study of Ad26.COV2.S vaccination and SARS-CoV-2 variants. The treatment was: about 20 received Ad26.COV2.S at low or high dose, single or two shots; roughly five received placebo; per-sample allocation not given. Day 63 after the first injection of vaccine or placebo was the sampling time. Assay used: immunoSEQ multiplex PCR; TCRdb lists only in-frame clones, some missing. Of 330,000 or so clones in the sample, 90% were seen once. Source: peripheral blood, taken in a trial of Ad26.COV2.S vaccine versus placebo. These receptor sequences come from a person aged 18-60 years who received the Ad26.COV2.S COVID-19 vaccine or a placebo.

The chain uses TRBV7-2 and TRBJ1-3; D is uncertain. Germline CDR1 and CDR2: SGHTA and FQGNSA. This CDR3 spans 14 amino acids. V shed 2 bases and J shed 0 bases, with 5 bases lying between them. The CDR3 is CASSLLISGNTIYF. For the CDR3, the DNA is TGTGCCAGCAGCTTACTAATCTCTGGAAACACCATATATTTT.

This chain links TRBV18 with TRBJ1-2; 7 nucleotides match TRBD1. Germline CDR1 is KGHSH and CDR2 is LQKENI. V lost 3 bases and J lost 6; bases outside the gene matches: 4. The CDR3 has 13 amino acids. The CDR3 here is CASSPGQTDGYTF. For the CDR3, the DNA is TGTGCCAGCTCACCGGGACAGACGGATGGCTACACCTTC.

The chain is built from TRBV29-1 and TRBJ2-1; TRBD2 aligns across 9 bases. In germline, CDR1 is SQVTM, CDR2 ANQGSEA. The CDR3 is 14 residues long. The J segment lost 10 bases and the V segment lost 4 bases, leaving 11 bases of the junction unmatched. Written as DNA, the CDR3 is TGCAGCGTTGCGCCACTAGCGGGCGGGGGAGAGCAGTTCTTC. This gives the protein CSVAPLAGGGEQFF.

The chain employs TRBV3-1 (or the pseudogene TRBV3-2) and TRBJ2-2; D is uncertain. Trimming took off 2 bases at V and 2 bases at J, with 6 bases between the two ends. Germline V gene lookup returns CDR1 LGHDT and CDR2 YNNKEL (reference sequence). This CDR3 is 14 amino acids long. CDR3 coding DNA: TGTGCCAGCAGCCAAAGTACAAACACCGGGGAGCTGTTTTTT. Protein sequence: CASSQSTNTGELFF.

The rearrangement joins TRBV6-5 to TRBJ2-7; D is undetermined. This CDR3 is built from 13 residues. The V end lost 10 bases, the J end lost 5 bases, and 18 bases lay between the germline ends. Germline-derived CDR1 and CDR2 are MNHEY and SVGAGI. CDR3 DNA sequence: TGTGCCACCCGCGGTCTGACGAGCGACGAGCAGTACTTC. Translated: CATRGLTSDEQYF.

The J gene is TRBJ2-1, the V gene TRBV7-6; D possibly corresponds to TRBD2 (5 bases). The V gene's germline CDR1 is SGHVS and CDR2 FNYEAQ. The V gene lost 2 bases and the J gene lost 7 bases, with 12 bases spanning the gap. The CDR3 consists of 14 residues. Here the CDR3 DNA reads TGTGCCAGCAGCTTAACGGGGTCACGAAATGAGCAGTTCTTC. This codes for CASSLTGSRNEQFF. Drawing the rest from reference TRBV7-6 and TRBJ2-1, the complete variable domain is GAGVSQSPRYKVTKRGQDVALRCDPISGHVSLYWYRQALGQGPEFLTYFNYEAQQDKSGLPNDRFSAERPEGSISTLTIQRTEQRDSAMYRCASSLTGSRNEQFFGPGTRLTVL.

The chain carries TRBV5-6 and TRBJ1-2; possibly TRBD1 for D (5 bases). From germline, CDR1 is SGHDT and CDR2 YYEEEE. The ends were cut back, 3 bases at V and 5 bases at J, with 14 bases in the middle. This CDR3 has 14 amino acids. Here the CDR3 DNA reads TGTGCCAGCAGCTCGTCCGGGACGCAGTATGGCTACACCTTC. Protein: CASSSSGTQYGYTF.

The chain has TRBV12-3 or TRBV12-4 and TRBJ1-5; no clear D gene. V was trimmed by 7 bases and J by 0 bases, leaving 7 bases between them. The CDR3 sequence is 13 residues long. Here the CDR3 DNA reads TGTGCCAGCAATAGCTATAGCAATCAGCCCCAGCATTTT. It yields the protein CASNSYSNQPQHF.

The chain carries TRBV14 and TRBJ2-7; D is undetermined. The CDR3 extends over 13 amino acids. Germline assignment: CDR1 SGHDN and CDR2 FVKESK. V lost 3 bases and J lost 2, with 8 bases in between. CDR3 bases: TGTGCCAGCAGCCAGTTGGGAACCTACGAGCAGTACGTC. Translated, it gives CASSQLGTYEQYV.

The V gene is TRBV28, the J gene TRBJ2-5; perhaps TRBD1 as D (6 bases). Germline V CDR1 and CDR2: MDHEN, SYDVKM. The germline V and J ends were trimmed by 3 bases and 4 bases, with 9 bases remaining between them. The CDR3 runs 13 residues. DNA for the CDR3: TGTGCCAGCAGTTTCCCAGGGGTAGAGACCCAGTACTTC. This codes for CASSFPGVETQYF. Complete variable domain (other parts from reference TRBV28 and TRBJ2-5): DVKVTQSSRYLVKRTGEKVFLECVQDMDHENMFWYRQDPGLGLRLIYFSYDVKMKEKGDIPEGYSVSREKKERFSLILESASTNQTSMYLCASSFPGVETQYFGPGTRLLVL.

V gene TRBV4-3 combines with J gene TRBJ2-3; D is undetermined. The V end was cut by 5 bases, the J end by 5 bases, with 5 bases between. Germline assignment: CDR1 LGHNA and CDR2 YSLEER. The CDR3 runs to 11 residues. The CDR3 DNA reads as TGCGCCAGCAGCATGGGAGATACGCAGTATTTT. Encoded protein: CASSMGDTQYF.

This clone was detected ten times or more. The chain employs TRBV6-2 or TRBV6-3 and TRBJ2-1; TRBD2 is a possible D gene (7 bases). The V end was cut by 0 bases, the J end by 13 bases, with 16 bases between. Per germline, CDR1 MNHEY and CDR2 SVGEGT. The CDR3 runs to 14 residues. The CDR3 DNA reads as TGTGCCAGCAGTTACTCGATGGAGGGGGGGTTCCAGTTCTTC. Translating it yields CASSYSMEGGFQFF.

The rearrangement links TRBV19 to TRBJ1-2, with no clear D. CDR1 is LNHDA, CDR2 SQIVND, per germline (reference sequence). V was pared by 5 bases and J by 4 bases, with 11 bases between. The CDR3 totals 13 residues. CDR3 nucleotides: TGTGCCAGTAGTCCCGTTGCCCTCTATGGCTACACCTTC. This codes for CASSPVALYGYTF.

The chain has TRBV27 and TRBJ1-1, with D unresolved. Germline V CDR1 and CDR2: MNHEY, SMNVEV (reference sequence). CDR3 length: 11 residues. V lost 9 bases to trimming and J lost 4 bases, with 9 bases between them. CDR3 nucleotides: TGTGCCAGGATGGACGTCACTGAAGCTTTCTTT. Protein sequence: CARMDVTEAFF.

This chain links TRBV21-1 with TRBJ1-5. TRBV21-1 is termed a pseudogene. The CDR3 covers 17 residues. The CDR3 sequence is CASSKIGWRQYNQPQHF. CDR3 in DNA: TGTGCCAGCAGCAAAATAGGGTGGCGGCAGTATAATCAGCCCCAGCATTTT.

V is TRBV7-2 and J is TRBJ2-1; 7 nucleotides line up with TRBD2. The CDR3 is made up of 17 amino acids. The germline CDR1 and CDR2 sequences are SGHTA and FQGNSA. V gave up 5 bases and J gave up 2 bases; unmatched junction bases: 12. Written as DNA, the CDR3 is TGTGCCAGCAGCCCCCTTGGGGGGGGACCTACCTACAATGAGCAGTTCTTC. It translates to CASSPLGGGPTYNEQFF.

The genes are TRBV7-6 and TRBJ2-2; 7 positions agree with TRBD2. The CDR3 length is 14 residues. Germline V gene lookup returns CDR1 SGHVS and CDR2 FNYEAQ. Unmatched junction bases numbered 6, after V lost 7 bases and J lost 4 bases. The CDR3 bases are TGTGCCAGCACCCTAGCGGAATTCACCGGGGAGCTGTTTTTT. It translates to CASTLAEFTGELFF.

The V gene is TRBV30, the J gene TRBJ2-7; D ambiguous. The germline V gene has CDR1 GTSNPN and CDR2 SVGIG (reference sequence). Trimming took off 0 bases at V and 4 bases at J, with 13 bases between the two ends. This CDR3 spans 14 amino acids. The CDR3 spells CAWSVSGTLYEQYV. The CDR3 coding sequence is TGTGCCTGGAGTGTCTCCGGTACTTTATACGAGCAGTACGTC.

The CDR3 is CASGPRLAGADTQYF. CDR3 DNA: TGTGCCAGCGGTCCGAGGCTAGCGGGAGCAGATACGCAGTATTTT. This sequence joins TRBV2 and TRBJ2-3; 10 nucleotides align to TRBD2. The ends lost 8 bases at V and 4 bases at J; junction bases unmatched: 9. Germline loops: CDR1 SNHLY, CDR2 FYNNEI. The CDR3 spans 15 residues.

This clone was counted a few times. This rearrangement joins TRBV5-8 to TRBJ2-7; D unresolved. V gave up 4 bases and J gave up 7 bases, with 24 bases separating them. Germline CDR1 and CDR2: SGHTS and YDEGEE. The CDR3 has 16 amino acids. The CDR3 DNA reads as TGTGCCAGCAGCCTAGAGTGGGTCTACGGCGCTAAGGAGCAGTACTTC. It encodes CASSLEWVYGAKEQYF.

This sequence joins TRBV6-6 and TRBJ2-2; D not certain. This CDR3 is 12 amino acids long. CDR1 and CDR2 from the germline V gene are MNHNY and SVGAGI (reference sequence). The ends were cut back, 3 bases at V and 6 bases at J, with 5 bases in the middle. DNA of the CDR3: TGTGCCAGCAGTTATATCTCCGGGGAGCTGTTTTTT. Translated, it gives CASSYISGELFF.

CDR3 nucleotides: TGTGCCAGCAGCCTCGGGGACACGAGGTACGTC. Its translation is CASSLGDTRYV. The V and J genes are TRBV12-3 or TRBV12-4 and TRBJ2-7; D might be TRBD1 (6 bases). V lost 6 bases to trimming and J lost 12 bases, with 15 bases between them. CDR3 length equals 11 residues.

The chain joins TRBV5-1 to TRBJ2-2; a possible D gene is TRBD1 (5 bases). The CDR3 totals 14 residues. The V end was cut by 1 base, the J end by 4 bases, with 8 bases between. CDR1 SGHRS and CDR2 YFSETQ come from the germline V gene. The CDR3 is CASSLFQGTGELFF. CDR3 DNA: TGCGCCAGCAGCTTGTTCCAGGGCACCGGGGAGCTGTTTTTT.

The chain links TRBV19 to TRBJ1-5, with D possibly being TRBD1 (6 bases). This CDR3 has 15 residues. Germline CDR1 reads LNHDA; CDR2 reads SQIVND (reference sequence). V lost 8 bases and J lost 1, with 15 bases in between. Written as DNA, the CDR3 is TGTGCCAGTTCCTTTGGACAGATAAGCAATCAGCCCCAGCATTTT. Translating gives CASSFGQISNQPQHF. Full variable domain (missing parts from reference TRBV19 and TRBJ1-5): DGGITQSPKYLFRKEGQNVTLSCEQNLNHDAMYWYRQDPGQGLRLIYYSQIVNDFQKGDIAEGYSVSREKKESFPLTVTSAQKNPTAFYLCASSFGQISNQPQHFGDGTRLSIL.

The chain is built from TRBV6-5 and TRBJ2-7, with TRBD1 as a possible D gene (5 bases). Germline V gene sequence: CDR1 MNHEY, CDR2 SVGAGI. This CDR3 spans 14 amino acids. Trimming took off 5 bases at V and 0 bases at J, with 11 bases between the two ends. DNA of the CDR3: TGTGCCAGCAGTAAGGGGCCAAGCTCCTACGAGCAGTACTTC. It yields the protein CASSKGPSSYEQYF.

The rearrangement joins TRBV19 to TRBJ2-5, with D maybe TRBD1 (6 bases). The V gene lost 2 bases and the J gene lost 1 base, with 14 bases spanning the gap. CDR3 length equals 16 residues. CDR1 and CDR2 from the germline V gene are LNHDA and SQIVND (reference sequence). CDR3 region: CASSIPPGETQETQYF. CDR3 DNA: TGTGCCAGTAGTATACCCCCAGGGGAAACCCAAGAGACCCAGTACTTC.

The chain has TRBV7-2 and TRBJ1-1; 12 bases line up with TRBD1. The CDR3 consists of 19 residues. Germline loops: CDR1 SGHTA, CDR2 FQGNSA. V was pared by 3 bases and J by 0 bases, with 11 bases of the junction left unmatched. The CDR3 protein is CASSLLGTGGAPVNTEAFF. CDR3 coding DNA: TGTGCCAGCAGCTTGCTTGGGACAGGGGGCGCCCCTGTGAACACTGAAGCTTTCTTT.

This chain joins TRBV12-3 or TRBV12-4 and TRBJ2-3; D unclear. The CDR3 runs 12 residues. V dropped 4 bases and J dropped 2 bases, with 4 bases sitting between them. The CDR3 region is CASSWYTDTQYF. CDR3 coding DNA: TGTGCCAGCAGTTGGTACACAGATACGCAGTATTTT.

This clone was seen just once. V gene TRBV23-1 combines with J gene TRBJ2-5; D unresolved. TRBV23-1 is labeled an ORF, and its function is uncertain. The V end lost 6 bases, the J end lost 5 bases, and 13 bases lay between the germline ends. The CDR3 covers 13 residues. CDR3 nucleotide sequence: TGCGCCAGCAGGTCCCAGGTGGAGGAGACCCAGTACTTC. It yields the protein CASRSQVEETQYF.